The source of this TCR beta chain is a study of regulatory T cells in long-lasting Graves disease. At the level of the study: For a period under 3 months, newly diagnosed Graves' patients had taken antithyroid drugs.

This clonotype occurred a few times. The germline V gene has CDR1 MDHEN and CDR2 SYDVKM. The CDR3 is 15 residues long. V was cut by 4 bases and J by 0 bases, with 9 bases left in between. Combining iRepertoire HTBI primers with Arm-PCR of CDR3 regions, the authors built TCR beta libraries. Each CDR3 protein is one row after TCRdb ran MiXCR on the multiplex PCR reads. This repertoire shows more than 400,000 distinct CDR3 sequences, around 16% found once; its top ten account for more than 10%. As for time point: newly diagnosed GD, antithyroid drugs for less than 3 months. The TCR library was made from RNA that had been extracted from PBMCs in TRIzol. These same records also appear under a second study, on T cells in Graves' hyperthyroidism and ophthalmopathy.

The source material was peripheral blood mononuclear cells (PBMCs), sampled at new diagnosis, from a patient treated with antithyroid drugs. The source of this sequence is a middle-aged man with Graves disease. The chain uses TRBV28 and TRBJ2-2, with D unclear. The CDR3 spells CASSSGGTNTGELFF. The CDR3 DNA follows: TGTGCCAGCAGTTCGGGTGGTACGAACACCGGGGAGCTGTTTTTT.